The entry below gives a single T cell receptor (beta chain) sequence along with its context. Its antigen is still unknown. The record originates from a study of T cell responses to AZD1222 COVID-19 vaccine. Trimming at V came to 3 bases and at J to 4 bases, leaving 3 bases not matched to a gene. The V gene's germline CDR1 is SNHLY and CDR2 FYNNEI. The CDR3 has 14 residues. Findings and caveats of the study: Baseline seropositivity occurred in only six AZD1222 recipients. The repertoires were collected only after the peak T cell response. The sample set comprised mostly white British donors with more females, and clonal diversity was possibly underestimated.

Profiling relied on immunoSEQ multiplex PCR, and the TCRdb table lists in-frame clones only, not all of them. The table lists 15,000 to 20,000 clones, 89% of them singletons. The specimen was peripheral blood, collected 28 days after the second AZD1222 dose. The sequence came from an adult who received the AZD1222 COVID-19 vaccine. V and J are TRBV2 and TRBJ2-3, with 8 bases matching TRBD2. The CDR3 spells CASSEGLDADTQYF. The CDR3 bases are TGTGCCAGCAGTGAGGGACTAGACGCAGATACGCAGTATTTT.